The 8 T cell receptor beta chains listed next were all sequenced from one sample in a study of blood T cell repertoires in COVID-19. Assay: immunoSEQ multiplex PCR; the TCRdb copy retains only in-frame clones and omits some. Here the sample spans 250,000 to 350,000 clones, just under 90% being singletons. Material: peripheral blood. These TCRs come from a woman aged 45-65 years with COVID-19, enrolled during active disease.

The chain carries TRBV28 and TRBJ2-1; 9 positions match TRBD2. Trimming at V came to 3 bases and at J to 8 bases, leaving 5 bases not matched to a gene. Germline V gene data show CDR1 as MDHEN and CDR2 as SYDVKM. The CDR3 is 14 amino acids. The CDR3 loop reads CASSLGLAPDEQFF. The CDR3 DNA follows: TGTGCCAGCAGTTTGGGACTAGCACCCGATGAGCAGTTCTTC.

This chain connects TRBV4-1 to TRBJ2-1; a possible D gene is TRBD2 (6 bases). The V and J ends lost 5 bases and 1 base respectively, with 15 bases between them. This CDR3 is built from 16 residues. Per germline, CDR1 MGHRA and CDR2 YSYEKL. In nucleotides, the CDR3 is TGCGCCAGCAGCACCCGACTAGGCGGATCCTACAATGAGCAGTTCTTC. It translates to CASSTRLGGSYNEQFF.

The CDR3 loop is CASSERVSGNTIYF. For the CDR3, the DNA is TGTGCCAGCAGCGAGCGCGTTTCTGGAAACACCATATATTTT. V gene TRBV11-2 combines with J gene TRBJ1-3; D unresolved. The V gene lost 5 bases and the J gene lost 1 base, with 9 bases spanning the gap. Germline V gene lookup returns CDR1 SGHAT and CDR2 FQNNGV. The CDR3 is made up of 14 amino acids. The full variable domain, rest sourced from reference TRBV11-2 and TRBJ1-3, is EAGVAQSPRYKIIEKRQSVAFWCNPISGHATLYWYQQILGQGPKLLIQFQNNGVVDDSQLPKDRFSAERLKGVDSTLKIQPAKLEDSAVYLCASSERVSGNTIYFGEGSWLTVV.

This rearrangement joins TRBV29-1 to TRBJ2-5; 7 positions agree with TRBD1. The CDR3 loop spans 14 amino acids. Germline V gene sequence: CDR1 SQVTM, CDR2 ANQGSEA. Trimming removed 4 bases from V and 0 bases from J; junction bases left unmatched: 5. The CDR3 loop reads CSVGDRAYQETQYF. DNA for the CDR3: TGCAGCGTTGGAGACAGGGCTTACCAAGAGACCCAGTACTTC.

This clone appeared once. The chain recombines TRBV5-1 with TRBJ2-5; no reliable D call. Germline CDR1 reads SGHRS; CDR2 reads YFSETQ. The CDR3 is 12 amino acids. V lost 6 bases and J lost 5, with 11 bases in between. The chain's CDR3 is CASKLSGETQYF. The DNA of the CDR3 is TGCGCCAGCAAACTGTCCGGTGAGACCCAGTACTTC.

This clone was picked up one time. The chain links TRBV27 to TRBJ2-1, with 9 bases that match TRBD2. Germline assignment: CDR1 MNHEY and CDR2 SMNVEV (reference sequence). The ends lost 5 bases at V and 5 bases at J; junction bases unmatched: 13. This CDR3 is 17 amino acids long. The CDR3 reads CASSAPGGLASHNEQFF. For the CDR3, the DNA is TGTGCCAGCAGTGCCCCCGGAGGACTAGCGAGCCACAATGAGCAGTTCTTC.

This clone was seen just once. In nucleotides, the CDR3 is TGTGCCAGTAGACAGACAGTCCGCCCTAATGAAAAACTGTTTTTT. It is translated as CASRQTVRPNEKLFF. The V call is TRBV19, the J call TRBJ1-4; possible D gene TRBD1, 5 bases. Germline CDR1 is LNHDA and CDR2 is SQIVND (reference sequence). Between the trimmed V and J ends, which lost 6 bases and 3 bases, there was a span of 14 bases. CDR3 length equals 15 residues. Variable domain in full (rest from reference TRBV19 and TRBJ1-4): DGGITQSPKYLFRKEGQNVTLSCEQNLNHDAMYWYRQDPGQGLRLIYYSQIVNDFQKGDIAEGYSVSREKKESFPLTVTSAQKNPTAFYLCASRQTVRPNEKLFFGSGTQLSVL.

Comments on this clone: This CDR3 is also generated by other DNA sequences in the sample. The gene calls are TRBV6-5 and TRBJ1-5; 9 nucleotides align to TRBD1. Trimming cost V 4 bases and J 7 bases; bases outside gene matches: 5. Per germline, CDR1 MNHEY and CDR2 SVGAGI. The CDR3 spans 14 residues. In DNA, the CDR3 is TGTGCCAGCAGTTCCACAGGGGGCGGACAGCCCCAGCATTTT. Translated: CASSSTGGGQPQHF.